There are many counts of the clone carrying this TCR beta chain. This sample was included in a study of T cells after yellow fever vaccination. Study-level information: By means of CD3, CD45RA, CCR7 and CD95, the EM, EMRA, CM and Tscm memory subsets were sorted. Overall study results and limits: High-abundance clonotypes from the bulk population could contaminate FACS-sorted repertoires. It was the secondary response that reached its peak faster, day 5 versus 15, but it was weaker.

The CDR3 length is 13 residues. Between the trimmed V and J ends, which lost 6 bases and 5 bases, there was a span of 17 bases. In germline, CDR1 is DFQATT, CDR2 SNEGSKA (reference sequence). Template-switching 5'RACE yielded the TCR cDNA; a universal primer site and UMIs were added in the process. MiXCR, run by TCRdb on the 5' RACE reads, gives a single entry per CDR3 protein. The sample consists of over 35,000 distinct CDR3 sequences, around 6.5% of them appearing once. This clonotype was obtained from a man in his thirties or forties who received the YFV17D yellow fever vaccine. The input for sequencing was PBMCs, either bulk or a sorted T-cell subset (CD4+, CD8+, memory, or dextramer-sorted; not recorded which), taken 45 days after the yellow fever booster vaccination. The chain carries TRBV20-1 and TRBJ2-7; a weak D match, TRBD2 (6 bases). CDR3 residues: CSAPIAGGNEQYF. As DNA, the CDR3 is TGCAGTGCCCCCATAGCTGGAGGGAACGAGCAGTACTTC.